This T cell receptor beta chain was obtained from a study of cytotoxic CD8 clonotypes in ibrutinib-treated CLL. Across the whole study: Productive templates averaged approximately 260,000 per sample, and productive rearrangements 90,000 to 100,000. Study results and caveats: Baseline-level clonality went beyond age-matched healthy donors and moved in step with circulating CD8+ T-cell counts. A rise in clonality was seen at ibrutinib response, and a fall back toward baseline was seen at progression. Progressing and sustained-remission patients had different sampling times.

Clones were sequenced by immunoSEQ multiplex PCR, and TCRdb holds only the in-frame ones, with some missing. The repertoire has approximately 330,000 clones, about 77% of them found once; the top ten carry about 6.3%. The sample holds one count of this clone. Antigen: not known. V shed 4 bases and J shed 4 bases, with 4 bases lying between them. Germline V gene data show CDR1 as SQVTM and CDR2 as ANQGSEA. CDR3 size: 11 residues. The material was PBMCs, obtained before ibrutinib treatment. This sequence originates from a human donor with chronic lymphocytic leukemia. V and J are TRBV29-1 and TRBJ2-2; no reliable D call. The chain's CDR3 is CSVGITGELFF. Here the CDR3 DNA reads TGCAGCGTTGGTATCACCGGGGAGCTGTTTTTT.